These 21 T cell receptor beta chains were all obtained from the same sample, sequenced in a study of shared clonotypes between healthy human individuals. CD8 cells classed as naive were CD45RO-negative and positively selected for CCR7, excluding terminally differentiated effector memory CD45RA+ cells. Data came from immunoSEQ multiplex PCR; TCRdb stores just in-frame clones and leaves some out. The data contain about 1,900,000 clones, approximately 94% of them singletons. Sequences were obtained from naive CD8+ T cells sorted from blood. These receptors were obtained from a young man in good health.

V is TRBV7-8 and J is TRBJ2-7, with 7 bases identical to TRBD2. The V gene's germline CDR1 is SGHVS and CDR2 FQNEAQ. The CDR3 contains 14 residues. The V gene end was trimmed by 5 bases and the J gene end by 3 bases; junction bases not matched to a gene: 7. The CDR3 DNA is TGTGCCAGCAGCCCCAGACTAGCTCTCTACGAGCAGTACTTC. It encodes CASSPRLALYEQYF.

In the case of this clone: Other DNA sequences within the sample encode an identical CDR3. The V gene is TRBV29-1, the J gene TRBJ2-7; D call uncertain. The CDR3 is made up of 11 amino acids. Germline V CDR1 and CDR2: SQVTM, ANQGSEA. Trimming stripped 2 bases from V and 3 bases from J, with 5 bases between. DNA for the CDR3: TGCAGCGTTGAATGGAGCTACGAGCAGTACTTC. Translated: CSVEWSYEQYF.

The rearrangement joins TRBV10-3 to TRBJ1-2; the D gene is possibly TRBD1 (6 bases). The ends were cut back, 6 bases at V and 2 bases at J, with 13 bases in the middle. CDR1 is ENHRY, CDR2 SYGVKD, per germline. The CDR3 runs 14 residues. The CDR3 reads CAIRQLQGNYGYTF. The CDR3 DNA reads TGTGCCATCAGACAACTACAGGGAAACTATGGCTACACCTTC.

Comments on this clone: Other DNA sequences in the sample encode the same CDR3. The J gene is TRBJ1-1, the V gene TRBV9; 7 bases are a match to TRBD1. V was pared by 4 bases and J by 5 bases, with 5 bases of the junction left unmatched. This CDR3 region has 13 residues. Germline CDR1 and CDR2: SGDLS and YYNGEE. The CDR3 loop reads CASSPPGGTEAFF. The DNA of the CDR3 is TGTGCCAGCAGCCCACCAGGGGGAACTGAAGCTTTCTTT.

The V gene is TRBV2, the J gene TRBJ2-7; TRBD1 matches 8 bases. V shed 0 bases, J shed 4 bases, and the junction held 5 bases outside the gene matches. Germline V lookup: CDR1 SNHLY, CDR2 FYNNEI. This CDR3 has 15 residues. In DNA form, the CDR3 reads TGTGCCAGCAGTGAAGCTAAAAGGACAGGGTACGAGCAGTACTTC. Protein sequence: CASSEAKRTGYEQYF. The full variable domain, its missing parts supplied by reference TRBV2 and TRBJ2-7, is EPEVTQTPSHQVTQMGQEVILRCVPISNHLYFYWYRQILGQKVEFLVSFYNNEISEKSEIFDDQFSVERPDGSNFTLKIRSTKLEDSAMYFCASSEAKRTGYEQYFGPGTRLTVT.

This chain uses TRBV5-6 with TRBJ2-7; D is unresolved. Germline CDR1 SGHDT, CDR2 YYEEEE. V shed 0 bases and J shed 0 bases, with 4 bases lying between them. The CDR3 contains 13 residues. CDR3 DNA sequence: TGTGCCAGCAGCTTGGCACCCTCCTACGAGCAGTACTTC. Residues: CASSLAPSYEQYF.

The V call is TRBV28, the J call TRBJ1-1; D is ambiguous. Germline V gives CDR1 MDHEN, CDR2 SYDVKM. There are 16 residues in the CDR3. V was pared by 6 bases and J by 0 bases, with 17 bases between. The CDR3 nucleotides are TGTGCCAGCAGCTCTCTAGCGGCTAGTATGAACACTGAAGCTTTCTTT. It translates to CASSSLAASMNTEAFF.

V gene TRBV6-5 combines with J gene TRBJ2-7, with 7 nucleotides matching TRBD1. Germline assignment: CDR1 MNHEY and CDR2 SVGAGI. This CDR3 contains 15 residues. V shed 5 bases, J shed 0 bases, and the junction held 7 bases outside the gene matches. CDR3 bases: TGTGCCAGCAGTCCCCTCAGACAGGGCTCCTACGAGCAGTACTTC. It yields the protein CASSPLRQGSYEQYF.

This rearrangement joins TRBV5-1 to TRBJ2-7; D possibly corresponds to TRBD1 (6 bases). Germline V gene data show CDR1 as SGHRS and CDR2 as YFSETQ. Trimming removed 3 bases at V and 4 bases at J, with 17 bases between. The CDR3 sequence is 15 residues long. DNA of the CDR3: TGCGCCAGCAGCTACTCCGGGACAACAAATTACGAGCAGTACTTC. Encoded protein: CASSYSGTTNYEQYF. Based on the CDR3 plus reference TRBV5-1 and TRBJ2-7, the full variable domain is KAGVTQTPRYLIKTRGQQVTLSCSPISGHRSVSWYQQTPGQGLQFLFEYFSETQRNKGNFPGRFSGRQFSNSRSEMNVSTLELGDSALYLCASSYSGTTNYEQYFGPGTRLTVT.

J is TRBJ2-5 and V is TRBV7-6; 7 bases map to TRBD1. Losses at the gene ends were 4 bases for V and 5 bases for J; bases not matched to a gene: 7. CDR1 and CDR2 (germline): SGHVS, FNYEAQ. The CDR3 is 14 residues long. The CDR3 spells CASSSIQGYETQYF. The CDR3 DNA sequence: TGTGCCAGCAGCTCGATACAGGGGTACGAGACCCAGTACTTC. Using reference TRBV7-6 and TRBJ2-5 for the parts outside the CDR3, the full variable domain is GAGVSQSPRYKVTKRGQDVALRCDPISGHVSLYWYRQALGQGPEFLTYFNYEAQQDKSGLPNDRFSAERPEGSISTLTIQRTEQRDSAMYRCASSSIQGYETQYFGPGTRLLVL.

This chain connects TRBV6-1 to TRBJ1-2; D uncertain. Germline CDR1 is MNHNS and CDR2 is SASEGT. This CDR3 has 16 residues. The V end was cut by 2 bases, the J end by 4 bases, with 17 bases between. CDR3 protein: CASSEFAGSMGYGYTF. The CDR3 DNA follows: TGTGCCAGCAGTGAATTTGCAGGATCTATGGGCTATGGCTACACCTTC.

The J gene is TRBJ2-5, the V gene TRBV6-5, with 11 bases identical to TRBD1. From germline, CDR1 is MNHEY and CDR2 SVGAGI. There are 15 residues in the CDR3. V lost 6 bases and J lost 5; bases outside the gene matches: 8. The CDR3, as DNA: TGTGCCAGCAGCCCCGGACAGGGGGCGCTTGAGACCCAGTACTTC. It is translated as CASSPGQGALETQYF.

The gene calls are TRBV2 and TRBJ2-3; D is perhaps TRBD2 (7 bases). Germline CDR1 and CDR2: SNHLY and FYNNEI. This CDR3 has 13 amino acids. CDR3: CAFEGGTTDTQYF. As DNA, the CDR3 is TGTGCTTTTGAGGGGGGGACCACAGATACGCAGTATTTT.

To note about this clone: Other DNA sequences of this sample code for an identical CDR3. This rearrangement joins TRBV6-4 to TRBJ2-7, with D hard to call. The V gene lost 2 bases and the J gene lost 5 bases, with 4 bases spanning the gap. The CDR3 has 11 residues. Germline lookup yields CDR1 MRHNA and CDR2 SNTAGT. The CDR3: CASSDGHEQYF. CDR3 coding DNA: TGTGCCAGCAGTGACGGGCACGAGCAGTACTTC.

V usage is TRBV7-3 and J usage is TRBJ2-5, with D possibly being TRBD2 (5 bases). V lost 5 bases, J lost 5 bases, and 15 bases lay in between. The CDR3 is made up of 14 amino acids. Per the germline V gene, CDR1 is SGHTA and CDR2 is FQGTGA. The CDR3 here is CASSRTGNGETQYF. DNA of the CDR3: TGTGCCAGCAGCCGAACGGGGAACGGGGAGACCCAGTACTTC.

V gene TRBV30 combines with J gene TRBJ2-2; the D gene could be TRBD1 or TRBD2 (5 bases each). CDR3 length: 13 residues. Trimming shortened V by 7 bases and J by 3 bases, and 12 bases separated the two germline ends. CDR1 GTSNPN and CDR2 SVGIG come from the germline V gene (reference sequence). The chain's CDR3 is CAYREGHTGELFF. DNA of the CDR3: TGTGCCTACCGAGAGGGACACACCGGGGAGCTGTTTTTT.

The rearrangement links TRBV4-1 to TRBJ2-7; D is possibly TRBD2 (5 bases). V was shortened by 2 bases and J by 6 bases, with 11 bases between the two germline ends. This CDR3 contains 13 residues. Germline lookup yields CDR1 MGHRA and CDR2 YSYEKL. Written as DNA, the CDR3 is TGCGCCAGCAGCCAACCTCCCCGGGGCGAGCAGTACTTC. Its translation is CASSQPPRGEQYF.

The chain links TRBV2 to TRBJ2-7, with 10 nucleotides matching TRBD2. Trimming removed 3 bases from V and 0 bases from J; junction bases left unmatched: 2. The CDR3 is 15 amino acids. Germline V lookup: CDR1 SNHLY, CDR2 FYNNEI. The CDR3 sequence: CASSDSGGLSYEQYF. The CDR3 nucleotides are TGTGCCAGCAGTGATAGCGGGGGGCTCTCCTACGAGCAGTACTTC.

J is TRBJ2-2 and V is TRBV7-9, with TRBD2 as a possible D gene (5 bases). This CDR3 is built from 15 residues. Germline V gene data show CDR1 as SEHNR and CDR2 as FQNEAQ (reference sequence). Trimming took off 5 bases at V and 7 bases at J, with 17 bases between the two ends. The DNA for the CDR3 is TGTGCCAGCAGCGAAGAGGCTAGCCGGGTCGGGGAGCTGTTTTTT. Amino acid sequence: CASSEEASRVGELFF.

The genes are TRBV5-4 and TRBJ2-7, with 8 positions matching TRBD2. Germline CDR1 is SGHNT and CDR2 is YYREEE (reference sequence). The CDR3 covers 15 residues. V shed 0 bases and J 2 bases; nucleotides not matched to a gene: 4. The CDR3 region is CASSLVSGSPYEQYF. The CDR3 nucleotides read TGTGCCAGCAGCTTGGTAAGCGGGAGTCCCTACGAGCAGTACTTC.

The V and J genes are TRBV7-9 and TRBJ2-2, with 7 bases fitting TRBD1. Germline V lookup: CDR1 SEHNR, CDR2 FQNEAQ (reference sequence). V was pared by 3 bases and J by 4 bases, with 11 bases of the junction left unmatched. CDR3 length equals 17 residues. The CDR3 DNA sequence: TGTGCCAGCAGCTTCGGACAGGATAGCTCGTTCACCGGGGAGCTGTTTTTT. Protein: CASSFGQDSSFTGELFF.